This T cell receptor beta chain was identified in a study of regulatory T cells in long-lasting Graves disease. As for time point: newly diagnosed GD, antithyroid drugs for less than 3 months. Making the TCR library involved RNA that had been extracted from PBMCs. HTBI primers from iRepertoire and Arm-PCR of CDR3 regions yielded the TCR beta libraries. Each CDR3 protein gets one entry after TCRdb re-called the multiplex PCR reads with MiXCR. The sample carries 350,000 to 500,000 distinct CDR3 sequences, roughly 15% recorded once. These same data were also listed under a study on T cells in Graves' hyperthyroidism and ophthalmopathy. That report notes: Patients having uncontrolled infection, another autoimmune disease, pregnancy or lactation were not included. Based on clinical symptoms, serum thyroxine and TRAb, thyroid ultrasound and orbital computed tomography, diagnoses were reached.

The sample was peripheral blood mononuclear cells (PBMCs), taken at new diagnosis, from a patient treated with antithyroid drugs. The sequence derives from a woman aged 45-65 years with Graves disease.

The DNA of the CDR3 is TGTGCCAGCAGGCGATACAGGGACAATCAGCCCCAGCATTTT. Protein: CASRRYRDNQPQHF. This rearrangement joins TRBV28 to TRBJ1-5; possible D gene TRBD1, 6 bases. V was pared by 6 bases and J by 3 bases, with 12 bases between. Germline assignment: CDR1 MDHEN and CDR2 SYDVKM. This CDR3 has 14 residues. Full variable domain (outside the CDR3, taken from reference TRBV28 and TRBJ1-5): DVKVTQSSRYLVKRTGEKVFLECVQDMDHENMFWYRQDPGLGLRLIYFSYDVKMKEKGDIPEGYSVSREKKERFSLILESASTNQTSMYLCASRRYRDNQPQHFGDGTRLSIL.